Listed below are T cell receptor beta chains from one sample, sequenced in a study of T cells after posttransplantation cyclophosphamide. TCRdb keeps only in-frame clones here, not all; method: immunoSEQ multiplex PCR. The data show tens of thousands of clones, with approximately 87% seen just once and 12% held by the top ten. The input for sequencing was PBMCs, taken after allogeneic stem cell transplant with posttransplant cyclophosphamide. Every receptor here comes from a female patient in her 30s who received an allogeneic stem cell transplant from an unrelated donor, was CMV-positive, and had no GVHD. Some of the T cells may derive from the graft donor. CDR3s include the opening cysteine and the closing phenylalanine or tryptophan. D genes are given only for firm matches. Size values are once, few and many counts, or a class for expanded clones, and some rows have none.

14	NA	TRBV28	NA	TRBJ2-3	TGTGCCAGCAGTGAACCCAGTCGCACAGATACGCAGTATTTT	CASSEPSRTDTQYF
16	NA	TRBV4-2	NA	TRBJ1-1	TGTGCCAGCAGCCAAGACCCGTACGGGTTGAACACTGAAGCTTTCTTT	CASSQDPYGLNTEAFF
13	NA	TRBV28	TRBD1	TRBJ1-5	TGTGCCACCAGGACAGGGGGCTACCAGCCCCAGCATTTT	CATRTGGYQPQHF
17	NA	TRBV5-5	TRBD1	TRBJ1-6	TGTGCCAGCAGCTTTCGGGACAGGCGTTCCCTGTCCCTACCCCTCCACTTT	CASSFRDRRSLSLPLHF
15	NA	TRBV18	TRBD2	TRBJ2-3	TGTGCCAGCTCACCGCTAGCGGGAACACTAGATACGCAGTATTTT	CASSPLAGTLDTQYF
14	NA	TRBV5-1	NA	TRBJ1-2	TGCGCCAGCAGCTTGGTACAGGGCGACTATGGCTACACCTTC	CASSLVQGDYGYTF
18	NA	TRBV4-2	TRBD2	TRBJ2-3	TGTGCCAGCAGCCAAGTAGTCGGGGGGGCCAAAGTCACAGATACGCAGTATTTT	CASSQVVGGAKVTDTQYF
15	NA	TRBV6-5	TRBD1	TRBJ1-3	TGTGCCAGCAGTGCCTCCGGGACAGGGAGGGGTACCATATATTTT	CASSASGTGRGTIYF
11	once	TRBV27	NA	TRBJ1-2	TGTGCCAGCAGTTCACCGGGGGGACTTCGCTTC	CASSSPGGLRF
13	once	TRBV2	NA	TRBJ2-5	TGTGCCAGCAGTGGACAGGGAGGAAAGACCCAGTACTTC	CASSGQGGKTQYF
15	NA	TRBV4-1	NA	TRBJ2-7	TGCGCCAGCAGCCAAGAAACAGGGAGGGCCTACGAGCAGTACTTC	CASSQETGRAYEQYF
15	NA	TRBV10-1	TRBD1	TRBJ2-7	TGCGCCAGCAGTGGTACTAGGGGGACAGTCTACGAGCAGTACTTC	CASSGTRGTVYEQYF
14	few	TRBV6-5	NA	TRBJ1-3	TGTGCCAGCGGTATACAGGGCTCTGGAAACACCATATATTTT	CASGIQGSGNTIYF
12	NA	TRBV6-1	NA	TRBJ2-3	TGTGCCAGCAGTGAGTCCGGGTCCTACGAGTATTTT	CASSESGSYEYF
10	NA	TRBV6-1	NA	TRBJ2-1	TGTGCCAGCAGTGAGACTAGTCTGTTCTTC	CASSETSLFF
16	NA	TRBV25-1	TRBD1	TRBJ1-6	TGTGCCAGCAGATCTGACAGGGGGAGAAATAATTCACCCCTCCACTTT	CASRSDRGRNNSPLHF
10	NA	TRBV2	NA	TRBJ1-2	TGTGCCAGCAGTGAAGTTGGACAGCTCTTC	CASSEVGQLF